These 3 T cell receptor beta chains were sequenced from one sample in a study of T cell responses to AZD1222 COVID-19 vaccine. The protocol was immunoSEQ multiplex PCR, while the TCRdb copy is restricted to in-frame clones and leaves out a portion. This table has just over 150,000 clones, about 87% appearing once. The sample consisted of peripheral blood, taken 28 days after the second AZD1222 dose. The receptors were gathered from an adult who received the AZD1222 COVID-19 vaccine.

The V gene is TRBV9, the J gene TRBJ2-2; no firm D call. Per germline, CDR1 SGDLS and CDR2 YYNGEE. The CDR3 is 17 amino acids. Trimming took off 3 bases at V and 1 base at J, with 16 bases between the two ends. The CDR3 protein is CASSDKVGNLNTGELFF. The CDR3 DNA sequence: TGTGCCAGCAGCGACAAGGTCGGCAATTTGAACACCGGGGAGCTGTTTTTT. Variable domain in full (rest from reference TRBV9 and TRBJ2-2): DSGVTQTPKHLITATGQRVTLRCSPRSGDLSVYWYQQSLDQGLQFLIQYYNGEERAKGNILERFSAQQFPDLHSELNLSSLELGDSALYFCASSDKVGNLNTGELFFGEGSRLTVL.

The rearrangement uses TRBV6-2 or TRBV6-3 and TRBJ2-7, with 12 bases aligning to TRBD2. The germline gives CDR1 MNHEY, CDR2 SVGEGT. Unmatched junction bases numbered 7, after V lost 5 bases and J lost 5 bases. The CDR3 spans 15 residues. In DNA, the CDR3 is TGTGCCAGCAGTAAACTAGCGGGAGGCGTGAACGAGCAGTACTTC. Residues: CASSKLAGGVNEQYF.

This clone has only one observation. The chain combines TRBV2 with TRBJ2-1; TRBD2 agrees at 7 bases. With 6 bases clipped from V and 0 bases from J, the junction kept 8 bases outside the gene matches. From germline, CDR1 is SNHLY and CDR2 FYNNEI. The CDR3 consists of 16 residues. The CDR3: CASRGLAASSYNEQFF. CDR3 nucleotide sequence: TGTGCCAGCAGGGGCCTAGCGGCGAGCTCCTACAATGAGCAGTTCTTC.